This T cell receptor (beta chain) was obtained from a study of CD8+CD57+ T cells in acquired aplastic anemia. Overall study context: Each DNA sample taken from sorted CD4+ and CD8+ cells came to approximately 3.3 ug on average.

V lost 3 bases, J lost 7 bases, and 8 bases stayed unmatched. The CDR3 has 14 residues. Germline V CDR1 and CDR2: SGHTA, FQGNSA. General study points: Researchers report that some 31 CD8+ CDR3 sequences appeared in both patients and controls.

Notes on this clonotype: Its antigen is unknown.

Using genomic DNA as the template, TCR beta VDJ and CDR3 profiling was carried out. TCRdb used MiXCR to reprocess the reads, holding one entry per CDR3 protein. Of under 200,000 distinct CDR3 sequences in the sample, roughly half were seen once. Patients sequenced had flow cytometry evidence of CD8+CD57+ cell expansion. The enrolled patients all had severe acquired aplastic anemia. At the time of blood sampling, patients had not yet received any therapy. V is TRBV7-2 and J is TRBJ1-2, with 7 bases fitting TRBD1. Sequenced sample: sorted CD4+, CD8+, or CD8+CD57+ T cells (not recorded which) from PBMCs. The clonotype was recovered from a human donor with aplastic anemia. The DNA of the CDR3 is TGTGCCAGCAGCTTCGTAGGACAGGCCCGTGGCTACACCTTC. Amino acids: CASSFVGQARGYTF.